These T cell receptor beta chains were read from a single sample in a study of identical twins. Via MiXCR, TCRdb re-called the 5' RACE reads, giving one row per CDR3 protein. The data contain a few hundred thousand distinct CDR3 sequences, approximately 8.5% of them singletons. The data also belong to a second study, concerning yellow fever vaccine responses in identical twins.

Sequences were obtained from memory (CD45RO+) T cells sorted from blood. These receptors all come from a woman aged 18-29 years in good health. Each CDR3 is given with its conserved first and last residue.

CASSPVGAGRPGEQFF	TRBV28
CSARSAAWNTEAFF	TRBV20-1
CASSEDIVNQPQHF	TRBV2
CASSYSVRGGTQETQYF	TRBV6-5
CASKGDLTQPHTDTQYF	TRBV2
CASSQVPGQGVQPQHF	TRBV4-1
CASSLNMMNTEAFF	TRBV12-3/TRBV12-4
CATSTGLAGRNYEQYF	TRBV15
CASSWHNSYEQYF	TRBV6-6
CSARETDRGLVDTQYF	TRBV20-1
CATSSWNGGSFEQYF	TRBV15
CASSLVGLAVYSSYNEQFF	TRBV5-1
CASSTQGGFTEAFF	TRBV12-3/TRBV12-4
CASKRTGVDTEAFF	TRBV6-1
CASTFGSGEQYF	TRBV10-2
CASSQLGTPTDTQYF	TRBV11-2
CSAPERGGGDNEQFF	TRBV20-1
CASGPSGGVNTEAFF	TRBV7-9
CASSLSTTGTKNIQYF	TRBV5-1
CSVGGRGDEQFF	TRBV29-1
CSATGTSNSPLHF	TRBV20-1
CASSKPGQNYGYTF	TRBV28
CSAYKAPSTDTQYF	TRBV20-1
CSARDGTVQGEQYF	TRBV20-1
CASSLSGGSTDTQYF	TRBV5-1
CASSLDINTDTQYF	TRBV7-9
CSASANGYGYTF	TRBV20-1
CASSLEGSSNNEQFF	TRBV5-1
CSVGHSNYGYTF	TRBV29-1
CASSNNQEQTSSGANVLTF	TRBV12-3/TRBV12-4
CASSEQGGGPETQYF	TRBV6-1